Listed below are T cell receptor beta chains from one sample, sequenced in a study of blood T cell repertoires in COVID-19. Clones were read by immunoSEQ multiplex PCR, and TCRdb kept only the in-frame ones, dropping some. The sample gives approximately 390,000 clones, roughly 89% of which show up once; approximately 7% is in the top ten. Sequencing used peripheral blood. All receptors derive from a man aged 18 to 30 with active or convalescent COVID-19. The CDR3 runs from the conserved cysteine through the conserved F or W. The D gene is left open where the match is weak. The listing skips clone size in some rows; elsewhere it reads once, few, many or a size class.

V,size,J,D,DNA,CDR3
TRBV7-2,-,TRBJ1-6,-,TGTGCCAGCAGCTTAGCGCTGGCAGGGGTATATTCACCCCTCCACTTT,CASSLALAGVYSPLHF
TRBV11-2,-,TRBJ2-7,TRBD1,TGTGCCAGCAGCTTAGTGGGACAGGGTAACTACGAGCAGTACTTC,CASSLVGQGNYEQYF
TRBV18,-,TRBJ1-1,TRBD1,TGTGCCAGCTCACTTGACAGGGGTTACACTGAAGCTTTCTTT,CASSLDRGYTEAFF
TRBV21-1,-,TRBJ2-5,-,TGTGCCAGCCCCAGATGGTGGCCCCGGGAGGAGACCCAGTACTTC,CASPRWWPREETQYF
TRBV24-1,-,TRBJ1-1,-,TGTGCCACCCGGCCTTATGGGGGGGCTGAAGCTTTCTTT,CATRPYGGAEAFF
TRBV5-1,-,TRBJ1-2,-,TGCGCCAGCAGCTTCGGGCGGGGCCGGGAGGGCGGCTACACCTTC,CASSFGRGREGGYTF
TRBV7-2,-,TRBJ1-1,-,TGTGCCAGCAGCAACACATTTGGGAACACTGAAGCTTTCTTT,CASSNTFGNTEAFF
TRBV7-3,-,TRBJ1-1,-,TGTGCCAGCAGCTATGACAGGAGTAACACTGAAGCTTTCTTT,CASSYDRSNTEAFF
TRBV15,-,TRBJ1-4,TRBD1,TGTGCCACCAGCATTTTACAGGGGGCGGGTGAAAAACTGTTTTTT,CATSILQGAGEKLFF
TRBV28,-,TRBJ2-1,TRBD2,TGTGCCAGCAGTTTAGTCCGGCGGGGGGTAGGTGAGCAGTTCTTC,CASSLVRRGVGEQFF
TRBV4-3,-,TRBJ1-1,-,TGCGCCAGCAGCCAGGGGCGGAAGAACACTGAAGCTTTCTTT,CASSQGRKNTEAFF
TRBV2,few,TRBJ1-6,TRBD1,TGTGCCAGCAGGAAGGACAGGGTAGACTCACCCCTCCACTTT,CASRKDRVDSPLHF
TRBV24-1,few,TRBJ2-1,TRBD1,TGTGCCACCAGTGATTCCACCGGGACAGGGGCACGGCATGAGCAGTTCTTC,CATSDSTGTGARHEQFF
TRBV30,-,TRBJ1-1,-,TGTGCCTGGAGTGGGGAGGGGATGAACACTGAAGCTTTCTTT,CAWSGEGMNTEAFF
TRBV18,-,TRBJ1-2,-,TGTGCCAGCTCACAAGAACCGACAGCCGTTAACTATGGCTACACCTTC,CASSQEPTAVNYGYTF
TRBV11-2,-,TRBJ1-1,-,TGTGCCAGCAGCTTAGATCGCGTGGGGAGCACTGAAGCTTTCTTT,CASSLDRVGSTEAFF
TRBV27,few,TRBJ2-1,TRBD2,TGTGCCAGCAGAAAGCGGGGAACCTACAATGAGCAGTTCTTC,CASRKRGTYNEQFF
TRBV4-3,-,TRBJ1-6,-,TGCGCCAGCAGCCAAGGGGCGGGGCCTCTCCACTTT,CASSQGAGPLHF
TRBV5-1,-,TRBJ2-5,TRBD2,TGCGCCAGCACCAATCTAGCGGGAGTGGAGACCCAGTACTTC,CASTNLAGVETQYF
TRBV6-4,-,TRBJ1-5,-,TGTGCCAGCAGGGGGAGGGAGGGCCTTAGGGGCAATCAGCCCCAGCATTTT,CASRGREGLRGNQPQHF
TRBV28,-,TRBJ1-2,-,TGTGCCAGCAGTTTCTCGACAGAGAACTATGGCTACACCTTC,CASSFSTENYGYTF
TRBV19,-,TRBJ1-5,-,TGTGCCAGTAGTCACGTGGGGGCGGATCAGCCCCAGCATTTT,CASSHVGADQPQHF